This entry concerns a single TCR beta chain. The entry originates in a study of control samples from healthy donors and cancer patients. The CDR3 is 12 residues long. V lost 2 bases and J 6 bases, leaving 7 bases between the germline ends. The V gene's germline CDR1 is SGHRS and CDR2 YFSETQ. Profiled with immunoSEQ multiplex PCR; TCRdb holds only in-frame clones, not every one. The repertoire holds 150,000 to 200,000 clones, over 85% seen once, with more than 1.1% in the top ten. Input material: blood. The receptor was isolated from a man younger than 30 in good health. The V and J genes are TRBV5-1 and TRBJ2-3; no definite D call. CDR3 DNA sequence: TGCGCCAGCAGCTTCTCTGGGGATACGCAGTATTTT. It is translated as CASSFSGDTQYF.